Detailed here is one TCR beta chain. What it recognizes is unknown. The data stem from a study of cytomegalovirus exposure and HLA in healthy donors. Study-level information: In an early release, HLA-typed donors contributed roughly 85 million unique TCR sequences. Across under 450 genotyped donors, approximately 80% landed in the Caucasian-associated ancestry cluster.

The CDR3 is 15 residues long. CDR1 and CDR2 (germline): LGHNA, YNFKEQ. V lost 3 bases to trimming and J lost 3 bases, with 14 bases between them. PCR employed 60 Vbeta and 13 Jbeta primers. Profiling relied on immunoSEQ multiplex PCR, and the TCRdb table lists in-frame clones only, not all of them. The data hold 30,000 to 45,000 clones, with 80% to 90% observed a single time. Study-wide results and limits: According to a later analysis, most TCR beta chains associated with CMV appeared HLA-restricted. It emerged from a later analysis that several of the most significant clusters appeared to be linked to common viral pathogens.

Sequenced material: PBMCs. The chain combines TRBV4-2 with TRBJ1-1; no reliable D call. The origin of this receptor is a woman in her forties in good health and CMV-seronegative. The CDR3 reads CASSQGWRSDTEAFF. In DNA, the CDR3 is TGTGCCAGCAGCCAGGGATGGAGGTCCGACACTGAAGCTTTCTTT.